This TCR beta chain was identified in a study of blood T cell repertoires in COVID-19. Overall study context: COVID-19 samples collected from the United States, Italy and Spain covered acute and convalescent phases. In each case, the material was cDNA or gDNA derived from T cells, B-cell-depleted T cells, or PBMCs.

CDR1 SGDLS and CDR2 YYNGEE come from the germline V gene. V was clipped by 3 bases and J by 4 bases, with 9 bases between them. The CDR3 runs to 13 residues. Original analysis: Amplifying reference gene primers gave estimates of nucleated cell counts. The repertoire was sequenced with immunoSEQ multiplex PCR; TCRdb's copy has only in-frame clones and lacks some. V, J and clone size were drawn from that table, and D and trimming were deduced from the DNA. The data contain approximately 280,000 clones, around 88% of them singletons. The J gene is TRBJ2-3, the V gene TRBV9; no definite D call. The TCR was taken from a man aged 40-49 years with acute or convalescent COVID-19. Source material: peripheral blood. CDR3 protein: CASSAVPPDTQYF. The CDR3 bases are TGTGCCAGCAGCGCGGTTCCTCCAGATACGCAGTATTTT. The variable domain in full, completed from reference TRBV9 and TRBJ2-3, reads DSGVTQTPKHLITATGQRVTLRCSPRSGDLSVYWYQQSLDQGLQFLIQYYNGEERAKGNILERFSAQQFPDLHSELNLSSLELGDSALYFCASSAVPPDTQYFGPGTRLTVL.